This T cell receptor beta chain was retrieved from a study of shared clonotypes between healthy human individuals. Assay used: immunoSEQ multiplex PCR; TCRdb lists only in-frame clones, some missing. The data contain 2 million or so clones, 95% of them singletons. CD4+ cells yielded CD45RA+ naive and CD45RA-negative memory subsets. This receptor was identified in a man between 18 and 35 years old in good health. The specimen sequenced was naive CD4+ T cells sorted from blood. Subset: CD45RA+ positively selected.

Here the CDR3 reads CAISDLRLGGGYEQYF. The CDR3 nucleotides are TGTGCCATCAGTGATCTTCGACTAGGCGGGGGCTACGAGCAGTACTTC. This chain connects TRBV10-3 to TRBJ2-7, with 7 bases aligning to TRBD2. Germline CDR1 and CDR2: ENHRY and SYGVKD. The CDR3 is 16 amino acids. V dropped 3 bases and J dropped 3; count of bases not matched to a gene: 11.